Following are 29 T cell receptor beta chains from one sample sequenced in a study of breast tumors, draining lymph nodes, adjacent tissues. Each CDR3 protein is one row after TCRdb ran MiXCR on the multiplex PCR reads. This table holds around 25,000 distinct CDR3 sequences, 20% to 25% found once. Sample: breast tumor tissue. The receptors were gathered from a female donor with breast cancer. Some clones in this sample may be carry-over from other donors' samples.

This clonotype was observed a handful of times. This chain joins TRBV19 and TRBJ2-7; a weak D match, TRBD2 (6 bases). CDR1 and CDR2 from the germline V gene are LNHDA and SQIVND (reference sequence). This CDR3 is 12 amino acids long. V lost 6 bases and J lost 3, with 9 bases in between. The CDR3 loop is CASSSGHYEQYF. The CDR3 DNA follows: TGTGCCAGTAGCAGCGGGCACTACGAGCAGTACTTC.

This clonotype was detected many times. This chain connects TRBV20-1 to TRBJ2-1, with TRBD2 matching over 8 bases. The ends lost 0 bases at V and 7 bases at J; junction bases unmatched: 11. The CDR3 is made up of 16 amino acids. Germline V CDR1 and CDR2: DFQATT, SNEGSKA (reference sequence). In DNA, the CDR3 is TGCAGTGCTAGAGACCCGAGCGGGAGTAGGGTGAATGAGCAGTTCTTC. It is translated as CSARDPSGSRVNEQFF.

This clonotype was seen repeatedly, ten times or more. This sequence joins TRBV20-1 and TRBJ2-7; the D gene is possibly TRBD1 (6 bases). Per germline, CDR1 DFQATT and CDR2 SNEGSKA (reference sequence). The CDR3 is 12 amino acids. V shed 7 bases and J shed 4 bases, with 14 bases lying between them. CDR3 in amino acids: CSVGPGEYEQYF. Written as DNA, the CDR3 is TGCAGTGTTGGTCCAGGGGAATACGAGCAGTACTTC.

This clonotype has a count of ten or more. V is TRBV2 and J is TRBJ2-1; 12 nucleotides agree with TRBD2. The CDR3 runs to 16 residues. V gave up 3 bases and J gave up 8 bases; unmatched junction bases: 8. From germline, CDR1 is SNHLY and CDR2 FYNNEI. The CDR3 nucleotides are TGTGCCAGCAGTGAGGTTCTAGCGGGGGGGGACGATGAGCAGTTCTTC. It codes for CASSEVLAGGDDEQFF.

This clonotype showed up many times. This sequence joins TRBV5-1 and TRBJ2-7, with D tentatively TRBD1 or TRBD2 (6 bases each). CDR3 length: 16 amino acids. V lost 1 base to trimming and J lost 1 base, with 15 bases between them. Germline-derived CDR1 and CDR2 are SGHRS and YFSETQ. Here the CDR3 reads CASSLFGGTRSYEQYF. The CDR3 nucleotides are TGCGCCAGCAGCTTGTTCGGGGGCACTAGATCCTACGAGCAGTACTTC. The full variable domain, its missing parts supplied by reference TRBV5-1 and TRBJ2-7, is KAGVTQTPRYLIKTRGQQVTLSCSPISGHRSVSWYQQTPGQGLQFLFEYFSETQRNKGNFPGRFSGRQFSNSRSEMNVSTLELGDSALYLCASSLFGGTRSYEQYFGPGTRLTVT.

This clonotype was detected only a few times. The chain couples TRBV3-1 to TRBJ2-3; 10 bases are a match to TRBD1. Germline V gives CDR1 LGHDT, CDR2 YNNKEL (reference sequence). After removal of 2 bases from V and 3 bases from J, the junction contained 17 bases not matched to a gene. The CDR3 consists of 20 residues. The CDR3 loop is CASSQFELSPDRGLTDTQYF. Written as DNA, the CDR3 is TGTGCCAGCAGCCAATTTGAGTTATCCCCTGACAGGGGGCTAACAGATACGCAGTATTTT.

By frequency in the sample, this clonotype is medium-sized (0.01 to 0.1%). The V call is TRBV19, the J call TRBJ2-1; D unclear. The V and J ends lost 6 bases and 4 bases respectively, with 13 bases between them. The CDR3 totals 14 residues. The germline CDR1 and CDR2 sequences are LNHDA and SQIVND (reference sequence). In nucleotides, the CDR3 is TGTGCCAGTAGGGGCCAGAGACTTTACAATGAGCAGTTCTTC. This codes for CASRGQRLYNEQFF. Based on the CDR3 plus reference TRBV19 and TRBJ2-1, the full variable domain is DGGITQSPKYLFRKEGQNVTLSCEQNLNHDAMYWYRQDPGQGLRLIYYSQIVNDFQKGDIAEGYSVSREKKESFPLTVTSAQKNPTAFYLCASRGQRLYNEQFFGPGTRLTVL.

The chain uses TRBV27 and TRBJ1-5; D unclear. Germline values: CDR1 MNHEY, CDR2 SMNVEV (reference sequence). The germline V and J ends were trimmed by 2 bases and 1 base, with 9 bases remaining between them. The CDR3 length is 15 residues. DNA of the CDR3: TGTGCCAGCAGTTTACAAAGCGGAAGCAATCAGCCCCAGCATTTT. Amino acids: CASSLQSGSNQPQHF.

This clonotype is classed as medium-sized. The chain has TRBV5-1 and TRBJ2-7; 10 nucleotides agree with TRBD2. V lost 0 bases, J lost 2 bases, and 2 bases stayed unmatched. Germline-derived CDR1 and CDR2 are SGHRS and YFSETQ. This CDR3 contains 15 residues. The CDR3 spells CASSLGAGGPYEQYF. The CDR3 DNA follows: TGCGCCAGCAGCTTGGGAGCGGGAGGGCCCTACGAGCAGTACTTC. Full variable domain (outside the CDR3, taken from reference TRBV5-1 and TRBJ2-7): KAGVTQTPRYLIKTRGQQVTLSCSPISGHRSVSWYQQTPGQGLQFLFEYFSETQRNKGNFPGRFSGRQFSNSRSEMNVSTLELGDSALYLCASSLGAGGPYEQYFGPGTRLTVT.

This clonotype has ten or more counts. The chain combines TRBV5-5 with TRBJ1-5, with TRBD1 matching 8 bases. Trimming took 4 bases from V and 2 from J; bases not matched to a gene: 2. CDR1 SGHKS and CDR2 YYEKEE come from the germline V gene (reference sequence). The CDR3 is made up of 14 amino acids. The CDR3 nucleotides are TGTGCCAGCAGCGGACAGGGTGGCAATCAGCCCCAGCATTTT. This gives the protein CASSGQGGNQPQHF. Full variable domain (rest looked up from reference TRBV5-5 and TRBJ1-5): DAGVTQSPTHLIKTRGQQVTLRCSPISGHKSVSWYQQVLGQGPQFIFQYYEKEERGRGNFPDRFSARQFPNYSSELNVNALLLGDSALYLCASSGQGGNQPQHFGDGTRLSIL.

This clonotype has a count of ten or more. The DNA of the CDR3 is TGTGCCAGCAGTTTAAAGCCTTACAATGAGCAGTTCTTC. It translates to CASSLKPYNEQFF. This chain links TRBV28 with TRBJ2-1; D gene unclear. CDR3 length: 13 residues. V dropped 2 bases and J dropped 4 bases, with 6 bases sitting between them. From germline, CDR1 is MDHEN and CDR2 SYDVKM.

This clonotype was observed many times. The rearrangement joins TRBV20-1 to TRBJ2-7; unclear D gene. The CDR3 has 13 amino acids. Germline V CDR1 and CDR2: DFQATT, SNEGSKA (reference sequence). V lost 3 bases and J lost 3, with 12 bases in between. For the CDR3, the DNA is TGCAGTGCTAGTCCCTCGGAAGACTACGAGCAGTACTTC. This encodes CSASPSEDYEQYF.

This clonotype was detected ten times or more. The chain recombines TRBV2 with TRBJ1-4; D is ambiguous. CDR1 and CDR2 from the germline V gene are SNHLY and FYNNEI. This CDR3 is 12 amino acids long. With 2 bases removed from V and 8 bases from J, the gap between germline ends came to 6 bases. CDR3 DNA sequence: TGTGCCAGCAGTGAATCCGGAGAAAAACTGTTTTTT. This encodes CASSESGEKLFF.

A note on this clonotype: This could be a read error, since a much larger clone is one nucleotide away. This rearrangement joins TRBV30 to TRBJ2-1; the match to TRBD1 covers 8 bases. Germline V CDR1 and CDR2: GTSNPN, SVGIG (reference sequence). V lost 4 bases, J lost 6 bases, and 8 bases stayed unmatched. This CDR3 spans 14 amino acids. The CDR3 protein is CAWTRRQGCNEQFF. The CDR3 nucleotides are TGTGCCTGGACCCGGAGACAGGGGTGCAATGAGCAGTTCTTC.

This clonotype is classed as medium-sized. This chain connects TRBV20-1 to TRBJ1-6; 7 positions match TRBD1. V lost 3 bases, J lost 7 bases, and 3 bases stayed unmatched. The CDR3 consists of 13 residues. Germline CDR1 reads DFQATT; CDR2 reads SNEGSKA (reference sequence). CDR3 in DNA: TGCAGTGCTAGCCAGACAGGGAATTCACCCCTCCACTTT. This codes for CSASQTGNSPLHF.

This chain uses TRBV11-2 with TRBJ2-1, with D unresolved. Deletions cut 3 bases from V and 0 bases from J, with 9 bases between. The CDR3 covers 15 residues. The germline gives CDR1 SGHAT, CDR2 FQNNGV. CDR3 in amino acids: CASSFGRPSYNEQFF. The CDR3 nucleotides are TGTGCCAGCAGCTTCGGGCGGCCCTCCTACAATGAGCAGTTCTTC.

This clonotype came up many times. This rearrangement joins TRBV5-1 to TRBJ2-2; D remains unclear. The CDR3 loop spans 17 amino acids. V was pared by 2 bases and J by 3 bases, with 17 bases between. CDR1 is SGHRS and CDR2 is YFSETQ in the germline V gene. The chain's CDR3 is CASSFYPTDRDTGELFF. The DNA of the CDR3 is TGCGCCAGCAGCTTCTACCCCACGGACCGGGACACCGGGGAGCTGTTTTTT.

This clonotype was recorded many times. The CDR3 region has the DNA TGTGCCAGCAGCTTAGTATCACAGGGGGCTTCACCCCTCCACTTT. Residues: CASSLVSQGASPLHF. The chain links TRBV7-8 to TRBJ1-6; the match to TRBD1 covers 9 bases. Germline V gene sequence: CDR1 SGHVS, CDR2 FQNEAQ. CDR3 length equals 15 residues. V lost 1 base, J lost 9 bases, and 4 bases stayed unmatched.

This clonotype was recorded at least ten times. The chain employs TRBV28 and TRBJ2-3, with 12 bases lining up with TRBD2. Germline CDR1 is MDHEN and CDR2 is SYDVKM. The CDR3 runs to 15 residues. J lost 10 bases, V lost 7 bases, and 12 bases had no gene match. The CDR3 bases are TGTGCCAGCACGGATGGGACTAGCGGGCCCGGGGCGCAGTATTTT. Translating it yields CASTDGTSGPGAQYF.

This clonotype was picked up many times. The gene calls are TRBV5-1 and TRBJ2-1; 10 bases map to TRBD2. CDR1 and CDR2 (germline): SGHRS, YFSETQ. The ends lost 2 bases at V and 7 bases at J; junction bases unmatched: 6. The CDR3 is made up of 15 amino acids. CDR3 in amino acids: CASSLGLAGDNEQFF. CDR3 in DNA: TGCGCCAGCAGCTTAGGGCTAGCGGGAGATAATGAGCAGTTCTTC.

This clonotype was seen a handful of times. This chain joins TRBV12-3 or TRBV12-4 and TRBJ1-1, with D perhaps TRBD1 (6 bases). The CDR3 is made up of 14 amino acids. V shed 6 bases and J shed 3 bases, with 14 bases lying between them. In DNA, the CDR3 is TGTGCCAGCAGACCAGGGGCTCGGGACACTGAAGCTTTCTTT. Amino acids: CASRPGARDTEAFF.

This clonotype was seen ten or more times. The chain uses TRBV5-8 and TRBJ2-5; tentatively, D is TRBD1 or TRBD2 (6 bases each). The CDR3 extends over 14 amino acids. The germline V gene has CDR1 SGHTS and CDR2 YDEGEE. The ends were cut back, 4 bases at V and 1 base at J, with 11 bases in the middle. The CDR3 protein is CASSGGTSQETQYF. CDR3 coding DNA: TGTGCCAGCAGCGGCGGGACAAGCCAAGAGACCCAGTACTTC.

This clonotype came up many times. V gene TRBV11-2 combines with J gene TRBJ2-7; 13 bases line up with TRBD2. Germline loops: CDR1 SGHAT, CDR2 FQNNGV. V was clipped by 5 bases and J by 3 bases; unmatched bases: 10. The CDR3 runs 17 residues. Here the CDR3 DNA reads TGTGCCAGCAGCCGGACTAGCGGGAGCGGACGGGGCTACGAGCAGTACTTC. Its translation is CASSRTSGSGRGYEQYF.

V usage is TRBV9 and J usage is TRBJ2-3, with TRBD2 matching 11 bases. Germline V gene sequence: CDR1 SGDLS, CDR2 YYNGEE. This CDR3 spans 14 amino acids. V gave up 1 base and J gave up 5 bases; unmatched junction bases: 0. The CDR3 spells CASSVTSGRDTQYF. The CDR3 nucleotides read TGTGCCAGCAGCGTAACTAGCGGGAGAGATACGCAGTATTTT.

The table lists this clonotype with many counts. V and J are TRBV5-1 and TRBJ2-5, with 9 positions matching TRBD2. CDR1 and CDR2 (germline): SGHRS, YFSETQ. V trimming: 3 bases; J trimming: 5 bases; junction bases outside the gene matches: 11. The CDR3 sequence is 16 residues long. The CDR3 protein is CASSSQPRAGGETQYF. DNA for the CDR3: TGCGCCAGCAGCTCTCAGCCTCGGGCGGGAGGGGAGACCCAGTACTTC.

In this sample, this clonotype is large. The rearrangement joins TRBV28 to TRBJ2-7; 11 nucleotides match TRBD1. The CDR3 is made up of 15 amino acids. V was pared by 6 bases and J by 6 bases, with 10 bases of the junction left unmatched. Germline-derived CDR1 and CDR2 are MDHEN and SYDVKM. DNA for the CDR3: TGTGCCAGCAGGTCCTGGGACAGGGGGATCGGCGAGCAGTACTTC. It codes for CASRSWDRGIGEQYF. The complete variable domain, with remaining parts taken from reference TRBV28 and TRBJ2-7, reads DVKVTQSSRYLVKRTGEKVFLECVQDMDHENMFWYRQDPGLGLRLIYFSYDVKMKEKGDIPEGYSVSREKKERFSLILESASTNQTSMYLCASRSWDRGIGEQYFGPGTRLTVT.

Note on this clonotype: The junction and the germline gene differ at one end; a read error may be behind it. V usage is TRBV5-1 and J usage is TRBJ2-2; D may correspond to TRBD1 or TRBD2 (6 bases each). The CDR3 loop spans 16 amino acids. Germline values: CDR1 SGHRS, CDR2 YFSETQ. The CDR3 is CASSLRLRGDTGELLF. In nucleotides, the CDR3 is TGCGCCAGCAGCTTGCGGCTGAGGGGGGACACCGGGGAGCTGCTTTTT.

This clonotype was found many times. V and J are TRBV10-3 and TRBJ2-1, with D maybe TRBD2 (5 bases). This CDR3 comprises 13 residues. Trimming removed 6 bases from V and 7 bases from J, with 13 bases in between. The germline V gene has CDR1 ENHRY and CDR2 SYGVKD. Here the CDR3 reads CAIRPGLENEQFF. CDR3 nucleotides: TGTGCCATCAGGCCGGGATTGGAAAATGAGCAGTTCTTC.

This clonotype appeared many times. The chain couples TRBV2 to TRBJ1-4; no clear D gene. The CDR3 is made up of 13 amino acids. Germline V gives CDR1 SNHLY, CDR2 FYNNEI. The V gene lost 4 bases and the J gene lost 8 bases, with 11 bases spanning the gap. The CDR3 nucleotides are TGTGCCAGCAGTGGAACAGTGGGAGAAAAACTGTTTTTT. This codes for CASSGTVGEKLFF.